This TCR beta chain was observed in a study of cytomegalovirus exposure and HLA in healthy donors. Germline-derived CDR1 and CDR2 are MNHEY and SMNVEV (reference sequence). The V and J ends lost 4 bases and 4 bases, in that order; junction bases with no gene match: 8. The CDR3 has 16 amino acids. Concerning this clone: The target antigen is unknown.

TCRdb's table, derived via immunoSEQ multiplex PCR, lists solely in-frame clones and lacks some. Of 250,000 or so clones listed, more than 75% were seen once; the top ten hold about 2.8%. Findings and limits, study-wide: Some public TCRs appeared in many individuals, while most sequences were rare. A few chains linked to CMV were shown in vitro to be specific for CMV antigens. According to the study, approximately 150 TCR beta chains were cytomegalovirus-associated.

The receptor was isolated from a man aged 18 to 30 in good health and CMV-seronegative. Sequencing was performed on PBMCs. The gene calls are TRBV27 and TRBJ2-1, with 9 bases that match TRBD1. CDR3 residues: CASSWEAGTGYNEQFF. CDR3 in DNA: TGTGCCAGCAGTTGGGAGGCGGGGACAGGGTACAATGAGCAGTTCTTC.